This T cell receptor beta chain originates from a study of T cells after yellow fever vaccination. On the study more broadly: Some fractions had low cell numbers, and these were prepared with SMART-Seq v4 Ultra Low Input. Whole-study results and caveats: Contamination by abundant bulk-population clonotypes could be present in FACS-sorted repertoires.

This clonotype was counted many times. The CDR3 runs 15 residues. V shed 1 base, J shed 10 bases, and the junction held 9 bases outside the gene matches. Per the germline V gene, CDR1 is SGHTS and CDR2 is YDEGEE. A 5'RACE template-switching step, the method used to make TCR cDNA, added a universal primer site and UMIs. MiXCR was run by TCRdb on the 5' RACE reads, yielding one entry per CDR3 protein. The sample carries some 9,600 distinct CDR3 sequences, around 4.7% recorded once. This sequence originates from a man between 18 and 35 years old who received the YFV17D yellow fever vaccine. The material sequenced was PBMCs, either bulk or a sorted T-cell subset (CD4+, CD8+, memory, or dextramer-sorted; not recorded which), taken around 15 days after the first yellow fever vaccination. The chain recombines TRBV5-8 with TRBJ2-1, with 9 bases lining up with TRBD2. The CDR3 loop is CASSLISGGSNEQFF. In DNA form, the CDR3 reads TGTGCCAGCAGCTTGATCAGCGGGGGGTCCAACGAGCAGTTCTTC.